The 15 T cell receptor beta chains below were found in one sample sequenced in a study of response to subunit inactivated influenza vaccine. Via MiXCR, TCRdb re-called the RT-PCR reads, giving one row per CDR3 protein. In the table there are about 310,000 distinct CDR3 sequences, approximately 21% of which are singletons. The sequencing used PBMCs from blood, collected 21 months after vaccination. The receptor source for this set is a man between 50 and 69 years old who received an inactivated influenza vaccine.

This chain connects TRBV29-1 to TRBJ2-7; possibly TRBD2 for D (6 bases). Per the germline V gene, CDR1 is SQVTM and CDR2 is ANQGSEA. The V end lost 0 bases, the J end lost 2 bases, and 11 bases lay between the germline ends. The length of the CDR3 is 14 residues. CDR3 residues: CSVEDHSGTYEQYF. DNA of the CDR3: TGCAGCGTTGAAGATCATAGCGGAACCTACGAGCAGTACTTC.

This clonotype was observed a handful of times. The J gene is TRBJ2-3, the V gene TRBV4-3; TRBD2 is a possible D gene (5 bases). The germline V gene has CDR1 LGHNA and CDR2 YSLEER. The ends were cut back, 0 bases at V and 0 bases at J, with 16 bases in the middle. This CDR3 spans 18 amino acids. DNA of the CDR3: TGCGCCAGCAGCCAAGATTTTTTCGGGTGGACTAGCACAGATACGCAGTATTTT. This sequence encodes CASSQDFFGWTSTDTQYF.

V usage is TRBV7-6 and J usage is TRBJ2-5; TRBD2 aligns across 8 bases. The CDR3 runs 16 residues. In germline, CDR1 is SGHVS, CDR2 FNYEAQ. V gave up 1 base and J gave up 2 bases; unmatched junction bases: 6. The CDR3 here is CASSLVSSGSQETQYF. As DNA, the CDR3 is TGTGCCAGCAGCTTAGTATCTAGCGGGTCGCAAGAGACCCAGTACTTC.

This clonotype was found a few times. CDR3 DNA sequence: TGCAGTGCTAGAGAACCCGGGGGCAGCAATCAGCCCCAGCATTTT. The encoded protein is CSAREPGGSNQPQHF. The V call is TRBV20-1, the J call TRBJ1-5, with a tentative D call TRBD1 (6 bases). V was trimmed by 0 bases and J by 1 base, leaving 10 bases between them. The germline gives CDR1 DFQATT, CDR2 SNEGSKA (reference sequence). This CDR3 has 15 amino acids.

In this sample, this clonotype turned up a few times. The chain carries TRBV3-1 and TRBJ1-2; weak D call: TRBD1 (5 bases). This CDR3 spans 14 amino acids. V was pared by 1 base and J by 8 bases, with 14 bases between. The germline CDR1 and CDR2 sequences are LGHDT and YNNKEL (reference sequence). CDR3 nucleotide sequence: TGTGCCAGCAGCCAAGTCGTTGTTGGGGCCGGCTACACCTTC. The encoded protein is CASSQVVVGAGYTF.

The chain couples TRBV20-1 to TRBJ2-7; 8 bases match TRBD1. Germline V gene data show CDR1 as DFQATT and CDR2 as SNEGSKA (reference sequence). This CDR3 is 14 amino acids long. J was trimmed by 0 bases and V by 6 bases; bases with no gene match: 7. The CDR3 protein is CSAVPGQDSYEQYF. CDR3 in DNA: TGCAGTGCGGTTCCGGGACAGGACTCCTACGAGCAGTACTTC.

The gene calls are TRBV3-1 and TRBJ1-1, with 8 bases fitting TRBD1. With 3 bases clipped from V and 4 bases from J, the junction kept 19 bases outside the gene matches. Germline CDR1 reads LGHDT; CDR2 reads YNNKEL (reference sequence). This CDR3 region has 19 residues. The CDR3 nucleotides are TGTGCCAGCAGCCATTCCTCGCAAGGCTACAGGGGGGTTATCACTGAAGCTTTCTTT. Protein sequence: CASSHSSQGYRGVITEAFF.

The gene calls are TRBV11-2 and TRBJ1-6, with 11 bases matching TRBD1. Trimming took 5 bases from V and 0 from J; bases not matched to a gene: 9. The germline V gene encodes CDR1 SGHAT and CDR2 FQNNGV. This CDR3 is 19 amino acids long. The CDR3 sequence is CASSRGQGASSSYNSPLHF. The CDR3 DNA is TGTGCCAGCAGCCGCGGACAGGGGGCCTCCAGCTCCTATAATTCACCCCTCCACTTT. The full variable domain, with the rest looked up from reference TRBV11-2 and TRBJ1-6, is EAGVAQSPRYKIIEKRQSVAFWCNPISGHATLYWYQQILGQGPKLLIQFQNNGVVDDSQLPKDRFSAERLKGVDSTLKIQPAKLEDSAVYLCASSRGQGASSSYNSPLHFGNGTRLTVT.

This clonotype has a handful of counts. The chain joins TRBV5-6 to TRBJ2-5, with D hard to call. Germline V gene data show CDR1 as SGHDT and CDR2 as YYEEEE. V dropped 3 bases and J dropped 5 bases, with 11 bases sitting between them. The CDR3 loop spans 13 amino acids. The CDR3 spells CASSWPRSETQYF. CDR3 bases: TGTGCCAGCAGCTGGCCGAGGTCGGAGACCCAGTACTTC. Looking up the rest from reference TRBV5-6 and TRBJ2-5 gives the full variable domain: DAGVTQSPTHLIKTRGQQVTLRCSPKSGHDTVSWYQQALGQGPQFIFQYYEEEERQRGNFPDRFSGHQFPNYSSELNVNALLLGDSALYLCASSWPRSETQYFGPGTRLLVL.

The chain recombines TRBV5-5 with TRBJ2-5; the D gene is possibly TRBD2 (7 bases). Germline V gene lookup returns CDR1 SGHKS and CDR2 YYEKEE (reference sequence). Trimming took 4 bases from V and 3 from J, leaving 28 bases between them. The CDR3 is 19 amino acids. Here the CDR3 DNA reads TGTGCCAGCAGCCCCCATTCGGGGGGCCTCGGAACTAGCGAAGAGACCCAGTACTTC. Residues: CASSPHSGGLGTSEETQYF.

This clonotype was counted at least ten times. The CDR3 nucleotides are TGTGCCAGCAGCTCCCCCGGGACCCTCCACTTT. This sequence encodes CASSSPGTLHF. This sequence joins TRBV12-3 or TRBV12-4 and TRBJ1-6; D gene uncertain. The CDR3 is 11 amino acids. Deletions cut 6 bases from V and 14 bases from J, with 11 bases between.

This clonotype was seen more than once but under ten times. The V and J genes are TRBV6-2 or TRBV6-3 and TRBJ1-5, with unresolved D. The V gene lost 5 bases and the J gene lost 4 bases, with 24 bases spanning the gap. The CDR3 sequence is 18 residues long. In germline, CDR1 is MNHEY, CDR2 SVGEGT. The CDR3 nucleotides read TGTGCCAGCAGTCGTCCCGGGCAGGCGGACGCGCGAAATCAGCCCCAGCATTTT. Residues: CASSRPGQADARNQPQHF.

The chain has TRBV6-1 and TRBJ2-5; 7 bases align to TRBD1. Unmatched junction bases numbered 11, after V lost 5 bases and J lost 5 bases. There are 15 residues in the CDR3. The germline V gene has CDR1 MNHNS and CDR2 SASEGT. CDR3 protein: CASSTPGTEDETQYF. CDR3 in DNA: TGTGCCAGCAGTACCCCCGGGACAGAGGACGAGACCCAGTACTTC.

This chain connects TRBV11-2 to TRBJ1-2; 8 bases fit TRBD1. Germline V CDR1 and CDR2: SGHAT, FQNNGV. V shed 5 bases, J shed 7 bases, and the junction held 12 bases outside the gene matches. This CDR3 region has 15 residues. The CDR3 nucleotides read TGTGCCAGCAGCGTACCGGGACAGGTCGTGGGTGGCTACACCTTC. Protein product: CASSVPGQVVGGYTF.

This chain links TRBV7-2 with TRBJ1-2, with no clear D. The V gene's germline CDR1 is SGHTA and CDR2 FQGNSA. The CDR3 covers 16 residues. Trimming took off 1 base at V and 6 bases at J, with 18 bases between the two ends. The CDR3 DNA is TGTGCCAGCAGCTTAGATGACATCTTTTCTCGACATGGCTACACCTTC. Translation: CASSLDDIFSRHGYTF. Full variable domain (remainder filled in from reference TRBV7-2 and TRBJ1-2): GAGVSQSPSNKVTEKGKDVELRCDPISGHTALYWYRQSLGQGLEFLIYFQGNSAPDKSGLPSDRFSAERTGGSVSTLTIQRTQQEDSAVYLCASSLDDIFSRHGYTFGSGTRLTVV.